The 28 T cell receptor beta chains given below trace back to one sample, sequenced in a study of T cells in women clearing cervical HPV infection (dated by TCRdb to 2016 to 2019). Libraries were constructed by the immunoSEQ multiplex PCR assay. Here the immuneACCESS table is served through TCRdb, limited to in-frame sequences with V and J called. Missing clones are a known gap in these copies; in checked studies unresolved V genes cover under half, and the rest lacks a known reason. The sample's records list tens of thousands of clones. The ten largest make up roughly 4.2% of the sample. Source material: blood buffy coat. Source of these receptors: a woman aged 18 to 75 with a cervical HPV16 infection that either progressed to CIN3+ or cleared (not recorded which).

Note on this clone: The read terminates 3 residues ahead of where the CDR3 ends, so the germline J gene completes it. J is TRBJ1-2 and V is TRBV5-1; weak D call: TRBD1 (6 bases). The V gene lost 0 bases and the J gene lost 4 bases, with 7 bases spanning the gap. The CDR3 has 13 amino acids. The germline CDR1 and CDR2 sequences are SGHRS and YFSETQ. CDR3 DNA, as far as it was read: TGCGCCAGCAGCTTGGAGGGGGTCTATGGC. The encoded protein is CASSLEGVYG. The complete CDR3 protein is CASSLEGVYGYTF.

Remarks on this clone: The CDR3 goes on 3 residues after the read ends, and that part is filled in from the germline J gene. The chain links TRBV15 to TRBJ2-7; D unclear. The V gene's germline CDR1 is LNHNV and CDR2 YYDKDF (reference sequence). CDR3 length: 14 residues. V shed 0 bases and J shed 3 bases, with 9 bases lying between them. CDR3 bases read: TGTGCCACCAGCAGAGAAAAAGGCAGCTACGAG. Amino acid sequence: CATSREKGSYE. The full CDR3 is CATSREKGSYEQYF.

According to its frequency, this clone is medium-sized. The CDR3 is cut off 3 residues early in the read; its end comes from the germline J gene. This rearrangement joins TRBV5-1 to TRBJ2-7; no firm D call. Trimming removed 0 bases at V and 3 bases at J, with 7 bases between. The CDR3 contains 13 residues. The germline gives CDR1 SGHRS, CDR2 YFSETQ. CDR3 DNA, as far as it was read: TGCGCCAGCAGCTTGGATATAGTCTACGAG. Residues: CASSLDIVYE. The complete CDR3 reads CASSLDIVYEQYF.

Remarks on this clone: The read stops 3 residues short of the end of the CDR3; the missing end is completed from the germline J gene. The chain uses TRBV5-8 and TRBJ1-2, with TRBD1 as a possible D gene (5 bases). CDR1 is SGHTS and CDR2 is YDEGEE in the germline V gene. The CDR3 consists of 13 residues. Trimming left V 4 bases short and J 6 bases short, with 13 bases between. The CDR3 here is CASSLQGIHGYTF. CDR3 bases read: TGTGCCAGCAGCCTGCAGGGAATCCATGGC.

Comment on this clone: The missing CDR3 end, 3 residues past where the read stops, is filled in from the germline J gene. The chain recombines TRBV5-1 with TRBJ2-3, with TRBD2 matching 8 bases. The CDR3 is 15 amino acids. CDR1 SGHRS and CDR2 YFSETQ come from the germline V gene. V gave up 2 bases and J gave up 2 bases; unmatched junction bases: 4. The part of the CDR3 DNA that was read is TGCGCCAGCAGCTTTATTAGCGGGAACACAGATACG. Protein product: CASSFISGNTDT. The entire CDR3 reads CASSFISGNTDTQYF. Filled out from reference TRBV5-1 and TRBJ2-3, the complete variable domain reads KAGVTQTPRYLIKTRGQQVTLSCSPISGHRSVSWYQQTPGQGLQFLFEYFSETQRNKGNFPGRFSGRQFSNSRSEMNVSTLELGDSALYLCASSFISGNTDTQYFGPGTRLTVL.

As regards this clone: The read ends 3 residues shy of where the CDR3 ends; the end is completed using the germline J gene. Different DNA sequences within this sample yield the same CDR3. The chain joins TRBV7-2 to TRBJ1-3; the D gene is possibly TRBD1 (6 bases). The CDR3 loop spans 14 amino acids. Germline V gene lookup returns CDR1 SGHTA and CDR2 FQGNSA. Trimming stripped 1 base from V and 3 bases from J, with 7 bases between. The part of the CDR3 DNA that was read is TGTGCCAGCAGCTTAGGGACAGTTGGAAACACC. The encoded protein is CASSLGTVGNT. The whole CDR3 region reads CASSLGTVGNTIYF.

A remark on this clone: With the read ending 3 residues before the CDR3 end, the germline J gene is used to fill in that end. The V and J genes are TRBV7-6 and TRBJ2-3; TRBD2 is a possible D gene (5 bases). The germline gives CDR1 SGHVS, CDR2 FNYEAQ. The CDR3 length is 14 residues. The chain's CDR3 is CASSLPGLGKTQYF. The DNA read from the CDR3 is TGTGCCAGCAGCTTACCAGGACTGGGCAAGACG.

Remarks on this clone: The CDR3 end lies 3 residues beyond the end of the read and is filled in from the germline J gene. The chain carries TRBV5-1 and TRBJ1-1; D is ambiguous. Deletions cut 1 base from V and 2 bases from J, with 15 bases between. CDR1 and CDR2 (germline): SGHRS, YFSETQ. This CDR3 is 16 amino acids long. The CDR3 reads CASSLRTDSRNTEAFF. The CDR3 DNA, read in part, is TGCGCCAGCAGCTTGAGGACGGACTCGAGAAACACTGAA.

A remark on this clone: The read is 3 residues too short to cover the CDR3 end, so that end is filled in from the germline J gene. The chain uses TRBV7-2 and TRBJ1-5; D gene ambiguous. The CDR3 is 14 residues long. The V end lost 5 bases, the J end lost 7 bases, and 15 bases lay between the germline ends. Germline V gene sequence: CDR1 SGHTA, CDR2 FQGNSA. CDR3 bases read: TGTGCCAGCAGCCAAGAAGGCCTGGGCCAGCCC. It specifies CASSQEGLGQP. The whole CDR3 protein reads CASSQEGLGQPQHF.

As for this clone: The CDR3 end falls 3 residues outside the read, so it is completed with the germline J gene. The chain employs TRBV13 and TRBJ2-7, with a possible D match to TRBD1 (6 bases). Germline CDR1 PRHDT, CDR2 FYEKMQ (reference sequence). V shed 2 bases and J shed 3 bases, with 11 bases lying between them. The CDR3 loop spans 14 amino acids. The sequenced CDR3 bases are TGTGCCAGCAGCTTAAGGGGACACTACTACGAG. This gives the protein CASSLRGHYYE. The complete CDR3 protein is CASSLRGHYYEQYF.

With respect to this clone: Read sequence stops 3 residues before the CDR3 end, and the germline J gene provides the missing end. The rearrangement uses TRBV18 and TRBJ1-6, with no clear D. CDR1 and CDR2 (germline): KGHSH, LQKENI. This CDR3 is built from 12 residues. The V and J ends lost 5 bases and 6 bases respectively, with 5 bases between them. The DNA read from the CDR3 is TGTGCCAGCTCAAAGGCTAATTCACCC. Its translation is CASSKANSP. Given in full, the CDR3 is CASSKANSPLHF.

Concerning this clone itself: The read comes to an end 3 residues before the CDR3 does, leaving the germline J gene to fill in the end. The chain links TRBV7-8 to TRBJ1-1; possibly TRBD1 for D (6 bases). Germline CDR1 is SGHVS and CDR2 is FQNEAQ. The CDR3 runs 14 residues. V was shortened by 3 bases and J by 1 base, with 9 bases between the two germline ends. CDR3 amino acids: CASSLLQGNTEAFF. The CDR3 bases that were read are TGTGCCAGCAGCTTGTTACAGGGGAACACTGAA.

Comments on this clone: The junction does not match germline at one end; this may be a read error. The observed sequence ends 3 residues before the CDR3 terminus, with the missing tail filled in from the germline J gene. Other nucleotide sequences in the sample specify the same CDR3. J is TRBJ1-3 and V is TRBV7-9; no clear D. The CDR3 totals 15 residues. The germline gives CDR1 SEHNR, CDR2 FQNEAQ (reference sequence). The covered CDR3 bases are TGTGCCAGCAGCGTAGACGGACTCTCTGGAAACACG. Protein sequence: CASSVDGLSGNT. The entire CDR3 protein is CASSVDGLSGNTIYF.

A word on this clone: The sequenced fragment ends 3 residues before the CDR3 boundary, so the rest is inferred from the germline J gene. The rearrangement joins TRBV20-1 to TRBJ1-4; 9 bases map to TRBD1. Germline-derived CDR1 and CDR2 are DFQATT and SNEGSKA (reference sequence). The CDR3 is 13 residues long. The CDR3 loop reads CSAKGTGKSPLFF. CDR3 DNA (partial): TGCAGTGCTAAGGGGACAGGGAAGTCACCA.

A note on this clone: The CDR3 end falls 3 residues outside the read, so it is completed with the germline J gene. This sequence joins TRBV5-4 and TRBJ1-2, with 9 bases lining up with TRBD1. The V gene's germline CDR1 is SGHNT and CDR2 YYREEE (reference sequence). This CDR3 is built from 15 residues. V shed 6 bases, J shed 2 bases, and the junction held 8 bases outside the gene matches. The CDR3 DNA, read in part, is TGTGCCAGCAACCCCACAGGGGGCGGAAACTATGGC. Translated: CASNPTGGGNYG. The CDR3 in its entirety is CASNPTGGGNYGYTF.

Worth noting for this clone: A read error may account for a junction end that differs from germline. The read falls 3 residues short of the CDR3 end, and the missing part is taken from the germline J gene. The chain recombines TRBV4-2 with TRBJ2-3, with D perhaps matching TRBD2 (7 bases). Germline V CDR1 and CDR2: LGHNA, YNFKEQ. The CDR3 is 14 amino acids. The CDR3 loop reads CASSQGGGTDTQYF. Incomplete CDR3 DNA: TGCGCCAGCAGCCAAGGGGGGGGCACAGATACG.

A note on this clone: The read ends 3 residues before the CDR3 terminus; that terminus is restored from the germline J gene. J is TRBJ2-3 and V is TRBV19, with 7 bases identical to TRBD2. V shed 5 bases, J shed 4 bases, and the junction held 6 bases outside the gene matches. This CDR3 spans 14 amino acids. Germline V gives CDR1 LNHDA, CDR2 SQIVND (reference sequence). The part of the CDR3 DNA that was read is TGTGCCAGTAGTCCTAGACTAGCTGCAGATACG. Translation: CASSPRLAADT. The whole CDR3 reads CASSPRLAADTQYF.

Regarding this clone: With the read ending 3 residues before the CDR3 end, the germline J gene is used to fill in that end. The V gene is TRBV12-3 or TRBV12-4, the J gene TRBJ1-1, with a tentative D call TRBD1 (6 bases). CDR3 size: 14 residues. V was cut by 8 bases and J by 0 bases, with 13 bases left in between. The DNA read from the CDR3 is TGTGCCAGCCGCCTGGACAGCTTGAACACTGAA. Residues: CASRLDSLNTE. The whole CDR3 is CASRLDSLNTEAFF.

Of note for this clone: The read falls 3 residues short of the CDR3 end, and the missing part is taken from the germline J gene. The chain employs TRBV6-1 and TRBJ1-2, with D possibly TRBD1 on 5 matching bases. The length of the CDR3 is 14 residues. Germline CDR1 and CDR2: MNHNS and SASEGT. The CDR3 loop is CASSETGLAEGYTF. Incomplete CDR3 DNA: TGTGCCAGCAGTGAGACGGGACTAGCGGAGGGG.

This clone ranks as medium-sized in terms of frequency. The read terminates 3 residues ahead of where the CDR3 ends, so the germline J gene completes it. The chain recombines TRBV29-1 with TRBJ2-4; D gene ambiguous. This CDR3 is built from 14 residues. Germline V gene data show CDR1 as SQVTM and CDR2 as ANQGSEA. V was shortened by 5 bases and J by 0 bases, with 11 bases between the two germline ends. CDR3 sequence reads: CSVLDGLAKNIQYF. Partial CDR3 DNA: TGCAGCGTTCTTGACGGGTTAGCCAAAAACATT.

In the case of this clone: The missing CDR3 end, 3 residues past where the read stops, is filled in from the germline J gene. The chain is built from TRBV18 and TRBJ2-1; TRBD1 agrees at 8 bases. The CDR3 is 15 residues long. Looked up from germline, CDR1 is KGHSH and CDR2 is LQKENI. Trimming cost V 3 bases and J 4 bases; bases outside gene matches: 5. This CDR3 reads CASSPWQGAYNEQFF. CDR3 DNA, as far as it was read: TGTGCCAGCTCACCGTGGCAGGGGGCGTACAATGAG. The complete variable domain, with remaining parts taken from reference TRBV18 and TRBJ2-1, reads NAGVMQNPRHLVRRRGQEARLRCSPMKGHSHVYWYRQLPEEGLKFMVYLQKENIIDESGMPKERFSAEFPKEGPSILRIQQVVRGDSAAYFCASSPWQGAYNEQFFGPGTRLTVL.

Turning to this clone: The CDR3 is cut off 3 residues early in the read; its end comes from the germline J gene. V is TRBV19 and J is TRBJ1-5; 8 bases match TRBD1. CDR1 is LNHDA and CDR2 is SQIVND in the germline V gene (reference sequence). J was trimmed by 4 bases and V by 3 bases; bases with no gene match: 11. The CDR3 totals 17 residues. The covered CDR3 bases are TGTGCCAGTAGTATGCCCCGCGACAGGGGAGGAAATCAGCCC. Residues: CASSMPRDRGGNQP. The full-length CDR3 reads as CASSMPRDRGGNQPQHF. Using reference TRBV19 and TRBJ1-5 for the parts outside the CDR3, the full variable domain is DGGITQSPKYLFRKEGQNVTLSCEQNLNHDAMYWYRQDPGQGLRLIYYSQIVNDFQKGDIAEGYSVSREKKESFPLTVTSAQKNPTAFYLCASSMPRDRGGNQPQHFGDGTRLSIL.

In the case of this clone: The read gets to within 3 residues of the CDR3 end, and the germline J gene fills in the rest. This chain links TRBV7-2 with TRBJ2-7, with D perhaps TRBD1 (5 bases). The CDR3 has 15 amino acids. V lost 2 bases, J lost 0 bases, and 11 bases lay in between. Looked up from germline, CDR1 is SGHTA and CDR2 is FQGNSA. The part of the CDR3 DNA that was read is TGTGCCAGCAGCTTACTGGGGCAGGGCTCCTACGAG. Translating gives CASSLLGQGSYE. From start to end, the CDR3 is CASSLLGQGSYEQYF.

Remarks on this clone: The read halts 3 residues ahead of the CDR3 end, with the missing end drawn from the germline J gene. Additional DNA sequences in this sample encode the identical CDR3. V is TRBV30 and J is TRBJ1-3; 8 bases map to TRBD1. From germline, CDR1 is GTSNPN and CDR2 SVGIG (reference sequence). J gave up 4 bases and V 2 bases, and 7 bases lay outside the gene matches. The CDR3 extends over 15 amino acids. Incomplete CDR3 DNA: TGTGCCTGGAGTTGGACAGGGACGTGGGGAAACACC. Protein: CAWSWTGTWGNT. Given in full, the CDR3 is CAWSWTGTWGNTIYF.

A word on this clone: From the germline J gene comes the end of the CDR3, since the read stops 3 residues before it. The gene calls are TRBV2 and TRBJ2-1, with a possible D match to TRBD2 (5 bases). CDR1 SNHLY and CDR2 FYNNEI come from the germline V gene. CDR3 length equals 14 residues. Trimming removed 5 bases from V and 7 bases from J, with 15 bases in between. The sequenced CDR3 bases are TGTGCCAGCAGTCGGAGCCTAGCTCATAATGAG. Translating it yields CASSRSLAHNE. The complete CDR3 protein is CASSRSLAHNEQFF.

Comment on this clone: The read finishes 3 residues shy of the CDR3 end, and the germline J gene is used to complete it. The gene calls are TRBV14 and TRBJ2-3; weak D call: TRBD2 (5 bases). Germline values: CDR1 SGHDN, CDR2 FVKESK. The CDR3 is 14 residues long. Partial CDR3 DNA: TGTGCCAGCAGCACGTTAGTCGGGGTAGAGACG. Its translation: CASSTLVGVET. The CDR3 in its entirety is CASSTLVGVETQYF.

In the case of this clone: The CDR3 end lies 3 residues beyond the end of the read and is filled in from the germline J gene. The chain joins TRBV2 to TRBJ1-2; a possible D gene is TRBD1 (5 bases). The CDR3 extends over 13 amino acids. Germline V gene lookup returns CDR1 SNHLY and CDR2 FYNNEI. Trimming cost V 5 bases and J 7 bases, with 14 bases left between them. Incomplete CDR3 DNA: TGTGCCAGCAGTCCATGGGGGGAGATTGGC. Protein product: CASSPWGEIG. The entire CDR3 sequence reads CASSPWGEIGYTF.

Concerning this clone: The CDR3 goes on 3 residues after the read ends, and that part is filled in from the germline J gene. The gene calls are TRBV20-1 and TRBJ2-2; 9 nucleotides match TRBD1. Germline CDR1 reads DFQATT; CDR2 reads SNEGSKA (reference sequence). V dropped 2 bases and J dropped 7; count of bases not matched to a gene: 8. The CDR3 spans 15 residues. Here the CDR3 reads CSARPTGGRGGELFF. Incomplete CDR3 DNA: TGCAGTGCTAGACCCACAGGGGGCAGAGGCGGGGAG.